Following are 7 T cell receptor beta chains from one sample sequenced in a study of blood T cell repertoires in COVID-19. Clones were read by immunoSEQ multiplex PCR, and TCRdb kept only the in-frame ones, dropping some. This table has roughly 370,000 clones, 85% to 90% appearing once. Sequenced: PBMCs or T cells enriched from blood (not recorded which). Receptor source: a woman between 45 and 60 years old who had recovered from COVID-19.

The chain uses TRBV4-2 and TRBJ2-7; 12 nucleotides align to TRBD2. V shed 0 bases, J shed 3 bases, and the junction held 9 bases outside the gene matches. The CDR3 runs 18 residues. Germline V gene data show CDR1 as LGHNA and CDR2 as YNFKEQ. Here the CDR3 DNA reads TGTGCCAGCAGCCAAGATGACCGGACTAGCGGGGTCTTCTACGAGCAGTACTTC. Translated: CASSQDDRTSGVFYEQYF.

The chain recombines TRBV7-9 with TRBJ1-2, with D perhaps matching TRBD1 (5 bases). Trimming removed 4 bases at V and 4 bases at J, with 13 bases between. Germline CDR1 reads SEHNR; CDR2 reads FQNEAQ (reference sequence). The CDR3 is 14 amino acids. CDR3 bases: TGTGCCAGCAGCTCGCGGGACCGACCCTATGGCTACACCTTC. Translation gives CASSSRDRPYGYTF.

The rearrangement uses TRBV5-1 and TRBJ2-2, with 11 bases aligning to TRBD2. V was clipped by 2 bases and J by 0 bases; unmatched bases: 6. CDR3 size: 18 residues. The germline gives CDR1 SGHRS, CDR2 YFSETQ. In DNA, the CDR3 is TGCGCCAGCAGCTTCCCCACTAGCGGGGGCCCGAACACCGGGGAGCTGTTTTTT. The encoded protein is CASSFPTSGGPNTGELFF.

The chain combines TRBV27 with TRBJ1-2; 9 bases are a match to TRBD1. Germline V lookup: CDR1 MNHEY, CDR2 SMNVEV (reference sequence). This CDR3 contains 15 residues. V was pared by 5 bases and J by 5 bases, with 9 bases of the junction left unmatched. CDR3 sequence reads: CASSARQGDRYGYTF. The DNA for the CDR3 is TGTGCCAGCAGTGCAAGACAGGGGGATAGGTATGGCTACACCTTC.

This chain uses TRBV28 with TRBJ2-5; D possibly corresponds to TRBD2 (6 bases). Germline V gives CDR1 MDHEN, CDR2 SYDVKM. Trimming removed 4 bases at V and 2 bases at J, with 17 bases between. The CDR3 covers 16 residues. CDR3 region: CASSYSIGGTQETQYF. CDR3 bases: TGTGCCAGCAGTTACTCTATCGGGGGAACACAAGAGACCCAGTACTTC. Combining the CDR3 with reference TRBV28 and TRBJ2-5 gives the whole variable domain DVKVTQSSRYLVKRTGEKVFLECVQDMDHENMFWYRQDPGLGLRLIYFSYDVKMKEKGDIPEGYSVSREKKERFSLILESASTNQTSMYLCASSYSIGGTQETQYFGPGTRLLVL.

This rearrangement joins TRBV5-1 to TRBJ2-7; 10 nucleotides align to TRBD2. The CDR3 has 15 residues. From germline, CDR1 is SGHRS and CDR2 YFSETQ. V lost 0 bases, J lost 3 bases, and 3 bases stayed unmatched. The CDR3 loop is CASSLASGGIYEQYF. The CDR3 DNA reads TGCGCCAGCAGCTTGGCTAGCGGGGGAATCTACGAGCAGTACTTC.

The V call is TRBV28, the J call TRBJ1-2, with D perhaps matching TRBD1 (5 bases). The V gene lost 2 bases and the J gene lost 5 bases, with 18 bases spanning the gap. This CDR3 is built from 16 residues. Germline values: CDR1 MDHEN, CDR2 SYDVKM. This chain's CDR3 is CASSLGSGLGEYGYTF. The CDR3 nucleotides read TGTGCCAGCAGTTTAGGATCGGGACTCGGGGAATATGGCTACACCTTC.